Shown below are 24 T cell receptor beta chains from a single sample sequenced in a study of cytomegalovirus exposure and HLA in healthy donors. Using immunoSEQ multiplex PCR, the repertoire was profiled, and TCRdb retains in-frame clones only, with some absent. The sample lists 150,000 to 200,000 clones; about four fifths were seen once. The sequenced sample was PBMCs. These receptor sequences come from a woman aged 18-29 years in good health and CMV-seropositive.

The gene calls are TRBV7-9 and TRBJ2-3; TRBD2 matches at 8 bases. From germline, CDR1 is SEHNR and CDR2 FQNEAQ (reference sequence). The CDR3 totals 15 residues. The ends lost 7 bases at V and 2 bases at J; junction bases unmatched: 8. CDR3 nucleotides: TGTGCCAGCACCCTAGGGCGGGGGGACACAGATACGCAGTATTTT. Its protein is CASTLGRGDTDTQYF.

The chain combines TRBV5-5 with TRBJ2-6; D call uncertain. The V gene's germline CDR1 is SGHKS and CDR2 YYEKEE (reference sequence). The CDR3 runs to 18 residues. V was cut by 3 bases and J by 0 bases, with 16 bases left in between. The CDR3 bases are TGTGCCAGCAGCTGGTTGCAACATCCAACCTCTGGGGCCAACGTCCTGACTTTC. Its protein product is CASSWLQHPTSGANVLTF.

The chain's CDR3 is CASKRLVRETQYF. In DNA, the CDR3 is TGTGCCAGCAAGCGACTAGTAAGAGAGACCCAGTACTTC. The rearrangement links TRBV2 to TRBJ2-5; D may be TRBD2 (6 bases). V dropped 7 bases and J dropped 4 bases, with 13 bases sitting between them. CDR3 length: 13 residues. Germline V CDR1 and CDR2: SNHLY, FYNNEI.

This chain joins TRBV6-5 and TRBJ1-2, with D perhaps TRBD1 (6 bases). Germline V CDR1 and CDR2: MNHEY, SVGAGI. The CDR3 contains 15 residues. Trimming took 7 bases from V and 2 from J, leaving 17 bases between them. The chain's CDR3 is CASTRRQDKNYGYTF. Written as DNA, the CDR3 is TGTGCCAGCACCCGTAGACAGGACAAAAACTATGGCTACACCTTC.

The chain carries TRBV4-1 and TRBJ2-7; the D gene is possibly TRBD1 (6 bases). V lost 0 bases to trimming and J lost 11 bases, with 11 bases between them. This CDR3 region has 12 residues. CDR1 is MGHRA and CDR2 is YSYEKL in the germline V gene. CDR3 sequence: CASSQDGTLKYF. The CDR3 nucleotides are TGCGCCAGCAGCCAAGACGGGACACTTAAGTACTTC.

V gene TRBV11-3 combines with J gene TRBJ2-1; tentative D call: TRBD1 (6 bases). The CDR3 sequence is 15 residues long. The germline V gene has CDR1 SGHNT and CDR2 YENEEA. Deletions cut 2 bases from V and 7 bases from J, with 15 bases between. The CDR3 nucleotides read TGTGCCAGCAGCTTAAACCCAGGGGCAGTAAATGAGCAGTTCTTC. Translating it yields CASSLNPGAVNEQFF.

V usage is TRBV2 and J usage is TRBJ2-1; TRBD2 agrees at 9 bases. The ends lost 6 bases at V and 9 bases at J; junction bases unmatched: 6. The CDR3 loop spans 13 amino acids. Germline loops: CDR1 SNHLY, CDR2 FYNNEI. The CDR3 DNA sequence: TGTGCCAGCAGCGACCTAGCGGGGTTTGAGCAGTTCTTC. Its protein is CASSDLAGFEQFF.

This chain connects TRBV5-1 to TRBJ2-5; 11 bases match TRBD1. In germline, CDR1 is SGHRS, CDR2 YFSETQ. J gave up 3 bases and V 4 bases, and 2 bases lay outside the gene matches. The CDR3 has 14 amino acids. The CDR3 region is CASSMGQGEETQYF. The DNA for the CDR3 is TGCGCCAGCAGCATGGGACAGGGGGAAGAGACCCAGTACTTC. The whole variable domain, filled in from reference TRBV5-1 and TRBJ2-5, reads KAGVTQTPRYLIKTRGQQVTLSCSPISGHRSVSWYQQTPGQGLQFLFEYFSETQRNKGNFPGRFSGRQFSNSRSEMNVSTLELGDSALYLCASSMGQGEETQYFGPGTRLLVL.

This clone was observed a few times. The V and J genes are TRBV5-1 and TRBJ2-5; D call uncertain. Germline V gives CDR1 SGHRS, CDR2 YFSETQ. The CDR3 is 12 residues long. Trimming cost V 4 bases and J 5 bases, with 9 bases left between them. The CDR3 sequence: CASSRGGETQYF. In nucleotides, the CDR3 is TGCGCCAGCAGCCGCGGTGGCGAGACCCAGTACTTC.

The rearrangement links TRBV6-1 to TRBJ1-5; 9 bases align to TRBD1. Germline-derived CDR1 and CDR2 are MNHNS and SASEGT. The trim removed 7 bases at V and 7 bases at J, leaving 8 bases unmatched. The CDR3 is made up of 14 amino acids. CDR3 DNA sequence: TGTGCCAGCACAAGGACAGGGGAGAGGCAGCCCCAGCATTTT. This sequence encodes CASTRTGERQPQHF.

This clone has ten or more counts. The genes are TRBV6-4 and TRBJ2-1; D may be TRBD2 (5 bases). The CDR3 is 15 residues long. The V and J ends lost 2 bases and 9 bases respectively, with 17 bases between them. Germline values: CDR1 MRHNA, CDR2 SNTAGT. CDR3 sequence (DNA): TGTGCCAGCAGTGACGAAACGGCGGGCGGTGGTGAGCAGTTCTTC. This codes for CASSDETAGGGEQFF.

The V and J genes are TRBV6-1 and TRBJ1-4; weak D call: TRBD1 (5 bases). CDR3 length: 15 residues. The germline V gene has CDR1 MNHNS and CDR2 SASEGT. V was pared by 7 bases and J by 7 bases, with 19 bases between. CDR3 sequence (DNA): TGTGCCAGCAACGGGATGAGCGGGCAGGGTGAAAAACTGTTTTTT. Protein sequence: CASNGMSGQGEKLFF.

The CDR3 region is CASRQTGSNEKLFF. The CDR3 region has the DNA TGTGCCAGCAGACAGACAGGTTCTAATGAAAAACTGTTTTTT. This chain joins TRBV7-9 and TRBJ1-4; TRBD1 might be the D (6 bases). V was cut by 6 bases and J by 3 bases, with 11 bases left in between. The CDR3 contains 14 residues. CDR1 is SEHNR, CDR2 FQNEAQ, per germline (reference sequence).

In DNA form, the CDR3 reads TGTGCTAGTGGTGACAGGGGTTGGACTGAAGCTTTCTTT. Its translation is CASGDRGWTEAFF. This chain joins TRBV12-5 and TRBJ1-1, with 8 positions matching TRBD1. CDR3 length equals 13 residues. Germline loops: CDR1 LGHNT, CDR2 FRNRAP. V was clipped by 5 bases and J by 5 bases; unmatched bases: 4.

CDR3 DNA: TGTGCCAGCAGCCTGATGAGGACTTTCGATTACGAGCAGTACTTC. Amino acid sequence: CASSLMRTFDYEQYF. The chain couples TRBV4-2 to TRBJ2-7; perhaps TRBD2 as D (5 bases). Trimming took 4 bases from V and 4 from J, leaving 17 bases between them. CDR1 and CDR2 from the germline V gene are LGHNA and YNFKEQ. The CDR3 spans 15 residues.

V and J are TRBV5-6 and TRBJ2-3; TRBD1 aligns across 9 bases. V dropped 3 bases and J dropped 8; count of bases not matched to a gene: 13. This CDR3 has 16 residues. Germline V gene lookup returns CDR1 SGHDT and CDR2 YYEEEE. CDR3 sequence: CASSSLQTGGGGTQYF. CDR3 DNA: TGTGCCAGCAGCTCTCTACAGACAGGGGGTGGTGGTACGCAGTATTTT.

The chain couples TRBV15 to TRBJ1-6; TRBD1 matches 7 bases. Germline CDR1 LNHNV, CDR2 YYDKDF (reference sequence). This CDR3 comprises 15 residues. The trim removed 0 bases at V and 9 bases at J, leaving 5 bases unmatched. This CDR3 reads CATSREDRQTSPLHF. CDR3 nucleotide sequence: TGTGCCACCAGCAGAGAGGACAGGCAAACTTCACCCCTCCACTTT.

This clone appeared once. The V call is TRBV7-8, the J call TRBJ1-3; D not resolved. Germline CDR1 reads SGHVS; CDR2 reads FQNEAQ. V lost 5 bases and J lost 5, with 19 bases in between. The CDR3 is made up of 16 amino acids. CDR3 amino acids: CASSPGRRVTRNTIYF. CDR3 nucleotides: TGTGCCAGCAGCCCCGGACGGAGGGTGACTAGAAACACCATATATTTT.

The chain couples TRBV2 to TRBJ1-4; D gene unclear. Per the germline V gene, CDR1 is SNHLY and CDR2 is FYNNEI. The CDR3 is 14 residues long. Trimming took off 0 bases at V and 10 bases at J, with 12 bases between the two ends. CDR3 coding DNA: TGTGCCAGCAGTGAAGCGCGGAGTGGTGGAAAACTGTTTTTT. Protein product: CASSEARSGGKLFF.

The chain links TRBV13 to TRBJ2-1, with 7 bases identical to TRBD1. The CDR3 has 13 residues. V trimming: 0 bases; J trimming: 9 bases; junction bases outside the gene matches: 2. Germline V lookup: CDR1 PRHDT, CDR2 FYEKMQ (reference sequence). The CDR3 reads CASSLGGGIEQFF. CDR3 nucleotide sequence: TGTGCCAGCAGCTTAGGAGGGGGCATTGAGCAGTTCTTC.

This chain joins TRBV4-2 and TRBJ2-1; 8 bases match TRBD2. CDR3 length equals 17 residues. In germline, CDR1 is LGHNA, CDR2 YNFKEQ. V was pared by 4 bases and J by 4 bases, with 12 bases of the junction left unmatched. The CDR3 DNA is TGTGCCAGCAGCCCAGGAAGCCGCGGGGGGCTTTACAATGAGCAGTTCTTC. Translated, it gives CASSPGSRGGLYNEQFF.

The CDR3 coding sequence is TGTGCCAGCAGTGTGAGTGTTCTAAACGAGCAGTACTTC. Its translation: CASSVSVLNEQYF. This chain connects TRBV5-6 to TRBJ2-7, with D unresolved. The CDR3 spans 13 residues. CDR1 and CDR2 from the germline V gene are SGHDT and YYEEEE. V lost 5 bases and J lost 5, with 14 bases in between. The complete variable domain, with remaining parts taken from reference TRBV5-6 and TRBJ2-7, reads DAGVTQSPTHLIKTRGQQVTLRCSPKSGHDTVSWYQQALGQGPQFIFQYYEEEERQRGNFPDRFSGHQFPNYSSELNVNALLLGDSALYLCASSVSVLNEQYFGPGTRLTVT.

This chain connects TRBV13 to TRBJ2-7; no clear D. V gave up 4 bases and J gave up 2 bases, with 18 bases separating them. CDR1 is PRHDT and CDR2 is FYEKMQ in the germline V gene (reference sequence). The CDR3 has 16 residues. As DNA, the CDR3 is TGTGCCAGCAGCTCCCTCACCGAAACCGCGACCTACGAGCAGTACTTC. Translated: CASSSLTETATYEQYF.

The chain employs TRBV18 and TRBJ1-2; D uncertain. This CDR3 contains 11 residues. With 2 bases removed from V and 8 bases from J, the gap between germline ends came to 6 bases. Per the germline V gene, CDR1 is KGHSH and CDR2 is LQKENI. CDR3 amino acids: CASSPLEGYTF. The DNA for the CDR3 is TGTGCCAGCTCACCATTAGAGGGCTACACCTTC.